The sequence of this T cell receptor beta chain was determined in a study of identical twins. CDR1 and CDR2 (germline): SGHVS, FQNEAQ. The CDR3 has 16 amino acids. The V and J ends lost 2 bases and 4 bases respectively, with 15 bases between them. TCRdb reanalysed the 5' RACE reads using MiXCR and keeps one entry per CDR3 protein. The sample has some 900,000 distinct CDR3 sequences; about 12% are singletons. This clonotype has just a few counts. These data also formed part of another study, on yellow fever vaccine responses in identical twins.

The clonotype originates from a young woman in good health. The chain couples TRBV7-8 to TRBJ1-3; no firm D call. The sequenced sample consisted of PBMCs. The CDR3 reads CASSLSHGPSGNTIYF. Written as DNA, the CDR3 is TGTGCCAGCAGCTTAAGCCACGGCCCATCCGGAAACACCATATATTTT.